These 24 T cell receptor beta chains were sequenced from one sample in a study of T cell responses to AZD1222 COVID-19 vaccine. The data were produced by immunoSEQ multiplex PCR, yet TCRdb's version contains in-frame clones alone and is incomplete. This sample has nearly 110,000 clones; around 93% occur once, and the top ten carry about 8.1%. The sequenced sample was peripheral blood, obtained 28 days after the second AZD1222 dose. The receptor source for this set is an adult who received the AZD1222 COVID-19 vaccine.

The chain recombines TRBV5-6 with TRBJ1-1, with 9 nucleotides matching TRBD1. Germline V gene lookup returns CDR1 SGHDT and CDR2 YYEEEE. V gave up 3 bases and J gave up 5 bases; unmatched junction bases: 5. The length of the CDR3 is 14 residues. The CDR3 spells CASSSGQGETEAFF. The CDR3 nucleotides are TGTGCCAGCAGCTCGGGACAGGGAGAGACTGAAGCTTTCTTT.

The chain links TRBV5-1 to TRBJ2-2; tentatively, D is TRBD1 or TRBD2 (6 bases each). Germline CDR1 is SGHRS and CDR2 is YFSETQ. V dropped 7 bases and J dropped 5 bases, with 15 bases sitting between them. CDR3 length: 14 residues. DNA of the CDR3: TGCGCCAGCCGCGTGAGAGGGGGGACCGGGGAGCTGTTTTTT. Its protein product is CASRVRGGTGELFF.

The chain carries TRBV19 and TRBJ2-7, with D unclear. The V and J ends lost 1 base and 0 bases respectively, with 7 bases between them. CDR1 LNHDA and CDR2 SQIVND come from the germline V gene (reference sequence). The CDR3 spans 14 residues. CDR3 nucleotide sequence: TGTGCCAGTAGTATAGGGCAACTCTCCTACGAGCAGTACTTC. Its translation: CASSIGQLSYEQYF. The full variable domain, its missing parts supplied by reference TRBV19 and TRBJ2-7, is DGGITQSPKYLFRKEGQNVTLSCEQNLNHDAMYWYRQDPGQGLRLIYYSQIVNDFQKGDIAEGYSVSREKKESFPLTVTSAQKNPTAFYLCASSIGQLSYEQYFGPGTRLTVT.

This clone was recorded once. The rearrangement links TRBV19 to TRBJ1-3; D gene uncertain. Germline assignment: CDR1 LNHDA and CDR2 SQIVND (reference sequence). Trimming cost V 7 bases and J 3 bases, with 10 bases left between them. The CDR3 is 13 residues long. The DNA for the CDR3 is TGTGCCAGTACCACAATAGATGGAAACACCATATATTTT. This gives the protein CASTTIDGNTIYF.

The CDR3 region has the DNA TGTGCCAGCAGTCCCGGACAGGTCTCCTCCTACGAGCAGTACTTC. Protein: CASSPGQVSSYEQYF. This rearrangement joins TRBV6-5 to TRBJ2-7; TRBD1 agrees at 7 bases. The CDR3 has 15 residues. The J segment lost 0 bases and the V segment lost 5 bases, leaving 7 bases of the junction unmatched. Germline V gene sequence: CDR1 MNHEY, CDR2 SVGAGI.

This clone has a handful of counts. CDR3 nucleotides: TGTGCCAGAAGCCACCAGGCCAAAGCGAAGTACTTC. Its protein is CARSHQAKAKYF. V is TRBV5-3 and J is TRBJ2-4; no reliable D call. TRBV5-3 qualifies as an ORF whose function is uncertain. This CDR3 spans 12 amino acids. Trimming pared 4 bases from V and 14 bases from J, leaving 16 bases between.

V gene TRBV19 combines with J gene TRBJ2-2; D is perhaps TRBD2 (5 bases). The V end was cut by 5 bases, the J end by 0 bases, with 13 bases between. The CDR3 length is 16 residues. CDR1 and CDR2 from the germline V gene are LNHDA and SQIVND (reference sequence). The CDR3 protein is CASSGGPRPNTGELFF. The CDR3 coding sequence is TGTGCCAGTAGTGGAGGACCCCGCCCGAACACCGGGGAGCTGTTTTTT.

This rearrangement joins TRBV28 to TRBJ1-2; possible D gene TRBD1, 5 bases. From germline, CDR1 is MDHEN and CDR2 SYDVKM. Deletions cut 6 bases from V and 4 bases from J, with 12 bases between. The CDR3 totals 13 residues. The CDR3 is CASSPGPTYGYTF. The CDR3 DNA follows: TGTGCCAGCAGCCCGGGGCCAACCTATGGCTACACCTTC.

The rearrangement joins TRBV4-2 to TRBJ1-1, with D maybe TRBD1 (5 bases). Trimming removed 1 base from V and 4 bases from J, with 7 bases in between. The CDR3 covers 13 residues. CDR1 is LGHNA and CDR2 is YNFKEQ in the germline V gene. CDR3 sequence reads: CASSQARATEAFF. The CDR3 nucleotides read TGTGCCAGCAGCCAAGCCAGGGCCACTGAAGCTTTCTTT.

This sequence joins TRBV2 and TRBJ1-4; possible D gene TRBD1, 6 bases. The V gene's germline CDR1 is SNHLY and CDR2 FYNNEI. The V and J ends lost 2 bases and 13 bases respectively, with 14 bases between them. The CDR3 sequence is 13 residues long. The CDR3, as DNA: TGTGCCAGCAGTGAAATGTATGGGGGCGGACTGTTTTTT. Its protein product is CASSEMYGGGLFF.

This sequence joins TRBV11-2 and TRBJ2-7; D gene ambiguous. Germline V gene lookup returns CDR1 SGHAT and CDR2 FQNNGV. V was clipped by 5 bases and J by 4 bases, with 12 bases between them. CDR3 length: 13 amino acids. Written as DNA, the CDR3 is TGTGCCAGCAGCGCCCAGTTTGAGTACGAGCAGTACTTC. This sequence encodes CASSAQFEYEQYF.

This chain uses TRBV3-1 (or the pseudogene TRBV3-2) with TRBJ2-1, with D hard to call. The length of the CDR3 is 18 residues. V gave up 1 base and J gave up 7 bases, with 23 bases separating them. Germline CDR1 LGHDT, CDR2 YNNKEL (reference sequence). Here the CDR3 DNA reads TGTGCCAGCAGCCAAGGCCAGATAGTTAGTGGGTTTCTAAATGAGCAGTTCTTC. It translates to CASSQGQIVSGFLNEQFF.

The chain is built from TRBV27 and TRBJ2-5; possibly TRBD2 for D (6 bases). Deletions cut 4 bases from V and 0 bases from J, with 18 bases between. This CDR3 has 17 amino acids. Germline CDR1 reads MNHEY; CDR2 reads SMNVEV (reference sequence). The CDR3 spells CASSSLTMGGNQETQYF. CDR3 coding DNA: TGTGCCAGCAGTTCTCTTACCATGGGAGGTAACCAAGAGACCCAGTACTTC.

This chain uses TRBV30 with TRBJ1-4, with D possibly TRBD1 on 5 matching bases. In germline, CDR1 is GTSNPN, CDR2 SVGIG (reference sequence). The CDR3 contains 19 residues. V was cut by 0 bases and J by 4 bases, with 24 bases left in between. CDR3 protein: CAWSVFGGAGGEDNEKLFF. In DNA, the CDR3 is TGTGCCTGGAGTGTATTCGGTGGTGCCGGGGGGGAAGATAATGAAAAACTGTTTTTT.

This chain links TRBV5-8 with TRBJ1-5; D call uncertain. There are 13 residues in the CDR3. The germline CDR1 and CDR2 sequences are SGHTS and YDEGEE. The germline V and J ends were trimmed by 6 bases and 9 bases, with 16 bases remaining between them. CDR3 sequence: CASTQRALGPQHF. CDR3 sequence (DNA): TGTGCCAGCACCCAACGCGCCCTGGGGCCCCAGCATTTT. The full variable domain, its missing parts supplied by reference TRBV5-8 and TRBJ1-5, is EAGVTQSPTHLIKTRGQQATLRCSPISGHTSVYWYQQALGLGLQFLLWYDEGEERNRGNFPPRFSGRQFPNYSSELNVNALELEDSALYLCASTQRALGPQHFGDGTRLSIL.

V usage is TRBV7-2 and J usage is TRBJ1-4; the match to TRBD1 covers 7 bases. The germline V gene has CDR1 SGHTA and CDR2 FQGNSA. The CDR3 loop spans 16 amino acids. V lost 4 bases, J lost 0 bases, and 5 bases stayed unmatched. The CDR3 spells CASSWTGRTTNEKLFF. The CDR3 DNA is TGTGCCAGCAGCTGGACAGGCCGAACAACTAATGAAAAACTGTTTTTT. The full variable domain, completed using reference TRBV7-2 and TRBJ1-4, is GAGVSQSPSNKVTEKGKDVELRCDPISGHTALYWYRQSLGQGLEFLIYFQGNSAPDKSGLPSDRFSAERTGGSVSTLTIQRTQQEDSAVYLCASSWTGRTTNEKLFFGSGTQLSVL.

The V and J genes are TRBV3-1 (or the pseudogene TRBV3-2) and TRBJ2-1; D is unresolved. This CDR3 has 15 residues. Trimming shortened V by 0 bases and J by 2 bases, and 8 bases separated the two germline ends. Germline loops: CDR1 LGHDT, CDR2 YNNKEL (reference sequence). In nucleotides, the CDR3 is TGTGCCAGCAGCCAAGAAGGGTCTACCTACAATGAGCAGTTCTTC. This translates into CASSQEGSTYNEQFF.

V is TRBV5-1 and J is TRBJ2-5; TRBD2 matches 12 bases. V gave up 4 bases and J gave up 3 bases; unmatched junction bases: 7. The CDR3 length is 16 residues. Germline assignment: CDR1 SGHRS and CDR2 YFSETQ. The CDR3 protein is CASSEGLAGPEETQYF. The CDR3 bases are TGCGCCAGCAGCGAGGGACTAGCGGGTCCCGAAGAGACCCAGTACTTC.

The chain joins TRBV2 to TRBJ2-7, with TRBD1 identical over 7 bases. The CDR3 is 17 residues long. The V segment lost 6 bases and the J segment 0 bases; nucleotides outside the gene matches: 14. Germline-derived CDR1 and CDR2 are SNHLY and FYNNEI. CDR3 region: CASRGDRRQLSSYEQYF. CDR3 DNA: TGTGCCAGCAGGGGGGACAGACGACAATTAAGCTCCTACGAGCAGTACTTC. Variable domain in full (rest from reference TRBV2 and TRBJ2-7): EPEVTQTPSHQVTQMGQEVILRCVPISNHLYFYWYRQILGQKVEFLVSFYNNEISEKSEIFDDQFSVERPDGSNFTLKIRSTKLEDSAMYFCASRGDRRQLSSYEQYFGPGTRLTVT.

The genes are TRBV30 and TRBJ2-7; maybe TRBD1 (5 bases). Trimming stripped 1 base from V and 2 bases from J, with 18 bases between. The CDR3 consists of 16 residues. CDR1 GTSNPN and CDR2 SVGIG come from the germline V gene (reference sequence). This chain's CDR3 is CAWSEPQRGLTYEQYF. The CDR3 DNA reads TGTGCCTGGAGTGAGCCCCAAAGGGGCCTAACCTACGAGCAGTACTTC.

J is TRBJ2-5 and V is TRBV4-3, with 9 bases matching TRBD2. Germline CDR1 reads LGHNA; CDR2 reads YSLEER. V lost 1 base to trimming and J lost 2 bases; unmatched junction nucleotides: 2. This CDR3 is 15 amino acids long. CDR3 region: CASSQASGKQETQYF. CDR3 nucleotides: TGCGCCAGCAGCCAAGCTAGCGGGAAACAAGAGACCCAGTACTTC.

The chain's CDR3 is CASSFNDRSGNTIYF. CDR3 DNA: TGTGCCAGCAGCTTTAACGACAGATCTGGAAACACCATATATTTT. The rearrangement joins TRBV5-6 to TRBJ1-3, with D perhaps matching TRBD1 (5 bases). The length of the CDR3 is 15 residues. Germline CDR1 and CDR2: SGHDT and YYEEEE. V was shortened by 2 bases and J by 1 base, with 10 bases between the two germline ends.

The V and J genes are TRBV6-1 and TRBJ2-3; TRBD2 might be the D (6 bases). Per the germline V gene, CDR1 is MNHNS and CDR2 is SASEGT. CDR3 length: 14 amino acids. V shed 2 bases and J shed 4 bases, with 10 bases lying between them. CDR3 sequence (DNA): TGTGCCAGCAGTGAAACTAGCTCCCCAGATACGCAGTATTTT. It encodes CASSETSSPDTQYF.

The J gene is TRBJ1-4, the V gene TRBV27; no definite D call. The germline V and J ends were trimmed by 3 bases and 8 bases, with 13 bases remaining between them. This CDR3 region has 14 residues. Germline CDR1 MNHEY, CDR2 SMNVEV (reference sequence). CDR3 amino acids: CASSLNPRGEKLFF. The CDR3 DNA sequence: TGTGCCAGCAGTTTGAACCCCCGTGGGGAAAAACTGTTTTTT.